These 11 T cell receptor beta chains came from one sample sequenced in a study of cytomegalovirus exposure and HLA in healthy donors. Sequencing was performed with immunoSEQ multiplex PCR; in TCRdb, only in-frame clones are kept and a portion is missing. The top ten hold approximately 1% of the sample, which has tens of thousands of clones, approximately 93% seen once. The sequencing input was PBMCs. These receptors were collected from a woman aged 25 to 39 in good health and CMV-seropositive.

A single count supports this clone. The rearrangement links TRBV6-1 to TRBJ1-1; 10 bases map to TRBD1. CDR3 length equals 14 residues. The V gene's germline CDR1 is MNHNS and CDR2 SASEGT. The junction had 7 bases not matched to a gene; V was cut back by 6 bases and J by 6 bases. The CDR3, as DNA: TGTGCCAGCAGGGGGACAGGGGCGGGTCCTGAAGCTTTCTTT. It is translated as CASRGTGAGPEAFF.

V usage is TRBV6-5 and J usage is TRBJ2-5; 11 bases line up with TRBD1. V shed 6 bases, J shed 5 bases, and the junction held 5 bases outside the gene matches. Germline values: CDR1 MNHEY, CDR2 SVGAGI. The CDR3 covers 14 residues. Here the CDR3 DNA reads TGTGCCAGCAGACCCTGGGACAGGGGGGAGACCCAGTACTTC. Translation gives CASRPWDRGETQYF.

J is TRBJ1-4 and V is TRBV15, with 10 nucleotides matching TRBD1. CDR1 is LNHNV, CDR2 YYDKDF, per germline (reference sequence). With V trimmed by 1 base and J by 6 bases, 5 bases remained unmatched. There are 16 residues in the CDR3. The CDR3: CATSRGFGQGDEKLFF. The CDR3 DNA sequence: TGTGCCACCAGCAGAGGGTTTGGACAGGGGGATGAAAAACTGTTTTTT.

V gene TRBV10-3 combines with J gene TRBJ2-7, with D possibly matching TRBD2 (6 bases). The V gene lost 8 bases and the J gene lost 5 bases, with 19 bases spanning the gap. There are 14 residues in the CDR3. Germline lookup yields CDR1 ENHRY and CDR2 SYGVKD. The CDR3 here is CAISPGGNLDEQYF. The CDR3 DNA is TGTGCCATCTCCCCGGGCGGGAATTTGGACGAGCAGTACTTC.

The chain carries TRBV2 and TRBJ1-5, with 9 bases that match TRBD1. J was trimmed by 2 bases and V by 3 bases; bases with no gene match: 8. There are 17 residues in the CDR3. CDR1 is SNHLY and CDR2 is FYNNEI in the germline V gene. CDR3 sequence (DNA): TGTGCCAGCAGTGAGAGAGGGACAGGGAGGGGCAATCAGCCCCAGCATTTT. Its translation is CASSERGTGRGNQPQHF.

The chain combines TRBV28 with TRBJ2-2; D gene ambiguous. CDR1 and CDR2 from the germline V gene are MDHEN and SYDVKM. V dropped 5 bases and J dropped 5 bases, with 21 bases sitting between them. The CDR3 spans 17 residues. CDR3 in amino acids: CASSPRIARIRTGELFF. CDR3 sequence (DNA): TGTGCCAGCAGTCCCCGGATCGCTAGGATAAGGACCGGGGAGCTGTTTTTT.

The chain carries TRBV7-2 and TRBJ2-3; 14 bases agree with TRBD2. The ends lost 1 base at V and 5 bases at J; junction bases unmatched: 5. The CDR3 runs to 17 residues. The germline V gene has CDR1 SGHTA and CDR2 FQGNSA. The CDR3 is CASSLVGLAGGRDTQYF. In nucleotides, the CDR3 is TGTGCCAGCAGCTTAGTCGGACTAGCGGGAGGAAGAGATACGCAGTATTTT.

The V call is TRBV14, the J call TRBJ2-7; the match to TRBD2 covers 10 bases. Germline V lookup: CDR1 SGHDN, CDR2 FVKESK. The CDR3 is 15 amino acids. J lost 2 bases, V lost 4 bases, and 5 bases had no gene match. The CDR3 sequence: CASSPIAGGPYEQYF. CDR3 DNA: TGTGCCAGCAGCCCAATAGCGGGAGGCCCCTACGAGCAGTACTTC.

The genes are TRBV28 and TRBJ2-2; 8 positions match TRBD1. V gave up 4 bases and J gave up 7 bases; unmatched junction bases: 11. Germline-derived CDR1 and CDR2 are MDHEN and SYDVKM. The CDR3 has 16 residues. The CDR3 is CASSSQGADRFGELFF. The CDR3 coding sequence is TGTGCCAGCAGTTCCCAGGGGGCGGACAGATTCGGGGAGCTGTTTTTT.

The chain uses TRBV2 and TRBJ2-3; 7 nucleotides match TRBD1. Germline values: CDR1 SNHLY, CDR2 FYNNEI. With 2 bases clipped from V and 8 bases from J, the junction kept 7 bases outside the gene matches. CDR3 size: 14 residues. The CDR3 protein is CASSEPAGGGTQYF. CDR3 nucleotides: TGTGCCAGCAGTGAACCAGCAGGGGGTGGTACGCAGTATTTT.

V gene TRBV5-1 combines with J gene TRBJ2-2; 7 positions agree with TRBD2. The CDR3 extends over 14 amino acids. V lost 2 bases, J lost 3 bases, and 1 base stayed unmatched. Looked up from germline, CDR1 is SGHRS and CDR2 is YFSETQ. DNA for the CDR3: TGCGCCAGCAGCTTCCTAGCGGACACCGGGGAGCTGTTTTTT. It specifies CASSFLADTGELFF.